A single sample is the source of the 27 T cell receptor beta chains below, sequenced in a study of T-cell memory formation after mild COVID-19. TCRdb passed the 5' RACE reads through MiXCR, listing each CDR3 protein once. The sample includes approximately 210,000 distinct CDR3 sequences, around 25% seen only once; the top ten take roughly 11%. The sample was PBMCs or a T cell subset sorted from them (not recorded which). Receptors originate from an adult woman who had mild COVID-19 (a few samples of this study predate the infection). Cell type and time point are not known.

The chain uses TRBV5-1 and TRBJ2-1, with 10 bases identical to TRBD2. Germline V gene sequence: CDR1 SGHRS, CDR2 YFSETQ. The CDR3 is 13 residues long. Trimming at V came to 6 bases and at J to 8 bases, leaving 5 bases not matched to a gene. Written as DNA, the CDR3 is TGCGCCAGCATGACTAGCGGGCCGGATGAGCAGTTCTTC. The encoded protein is CASMTSGPDEQFF. Based on the CDR3 plus reference TRBV5-1 and TRBJ2-1, the full variable domain is KAGVTQTPRYLIKTRGQQVTLSCSPISGHRSVSWYQQTPGQGLQFLFEYFSETQRNKGNFPGRFSGRQFSNSRSEMNVSTLELGDSALYLCASMTSGPDEQFFGPGTRLTVL.

This clonotype was detected only once. This chain links TRBV9 with TRBJ1-3, with TRBD1 as a possible D gene (5 bases). Germline V lookup: CDR1 SGDLS, CDR2 YYNGEE. The V end lost 3 bases, the J end lost 0 bases, and 13 bases lay between the germline ends. This CDR3 has 16 residues. The chain's CDR3 is CASSAYQGHSGNTIYF. The CDR3 coding sequence is TGTGCCAGCAGCGCCTACCAGGGCCACTCTGGAAACACCATATATTTT.

This clonotype has just a few counts. This sequence joins TRBV7-3 and TRBJ2-3; D uncertain. CDR1 is SGHTA and CDR2 is FQGTGA in the germline V gene. Trimming left V 2 bases short and J 6 bases short, with 9 bases between. The CDR3 is 13 residues long. CDR3 coding DNA: TGTGCCAGCAGCTTAGTCCAGGTCGATACGCAGTATTTT. The encoded protein is CASSLVQVDTQYF.

The rearrangement uses TRBV29-1 and TRBJ1-4; D might be TRBD1 (6 bases). With 6 bases removed from V and 5 bases from J, the gap between germline ends came to 13 bases. This CDR3 has 13 residues. CDR1 is SQVTM and CDR2 is ANQGSEA in the germline V gene. The CDR3 protein is CSVRGQWNEKLFF. The DNA of the CDR3 is TGCAGCGTCCGGGGGCAGTGGAATGAAAAACTGTTTTTT.

In its sample, this clonotype was seen a few times. The genes are TRBV24-1 and TRBJ2-2, with 7 bases lining up with TRBD1. The CDR3 covers 17 residues. The germline V gene has CDR1 KGHDR and CDR2 SFDVKD. V was pared by 1 base and J by 3 bases, with 7 bases of the junction left unmatched. As DNA, the CDR3 is TGTGCCACCAGTGATTTTCTTACAGGGGTGGACACCGGGGAGCTGTTTTTT. It yields the protein CATSDFLTGVDTGELFF.

CDR3 amino acids: CASSWTGGPYEQYF. The CDR3 nucleotides read TGTGCCAGCAGCTGGACAGGGGGCCCCTACGAGCAGTACTTC. V is TRBV5-4 and J is TRBJ2-7; 11 positions agree with TRBD1. The CDR3 runs to 14 residues. Trimming removed 3 bases from V and 2 bases from J; junction bases left unmatched: 1. Germline V gene lookup returns CDR1 SGHNT and CDR2 YYREEE (reference sequence).

The chain couples TRBV5-1 to TRBJ2-7; TRBD2 might be the D (6 bases). This CDR3 contains 13 residues. V lost 1 base and J lost 7, with 12 bases in between. Germline CDR1 is SGHRS and CDR2 is YFSETQ. CDR3 sequence reads: CASSLPGVGEQYF. CDR3 sequence (DNA): TGCGCCAGCAGCTTGCCGGGAGTAGGGGAGCAGTACTTC.

The chain links TRBV12-3 or TRBV12-4 to TRBJ2-5; 8 bases are shared with TRBD1. This CDR3 spans 16 amino acids. With V trimmed by 5 bases and J by 6 bases, 14 bases remained unmatched. Here the CDR3 reads CASSMTDRATVKTQYF. In nucleotides, the CDR3 is TGTGCCAGCAGTATGACGGACAGGGCGACCGTGAAGACCCAGTACTTC.

This clonotype was detected many times. The chain has TRBV7-3 and TRBJ2-1, with D tentatively TRBD2 (6 bases). CDR3 length: 15 residues. The V end lost 5 bases, the J end lost 8 bases, and 19 bases lay between the germline ends. Germline-derived CDR1 and CDR2 are SGHTA and FQGTGA. The CDR3 DNA sequence: TGTGCCAGCAGCATAAACGGGGGATTTAGCTATGAGCAGTTCTTC. Protein: CASSINGGFSYEQFF.

The table lists this clonotype with many counts. The chain combines TRBV7-9 with TRBJ1-1, with a tentative D call TRBD1 (5 bases). Germline V lookup: CDR1 SEHNR, CDR2 FQNEAQ (reference sequence). Between the trimmed V and J ends, which lost 1 base and 10 bases, there was a span of 16 bases. This CDR3 contains 14 residues. The DNA of the CDR3 is TGTGCCAGCAGCTTAGAGACGTGGGGGGTCGGAGCTTTCTTT. Translating it yields CASSLETWGVGAFF.

This sequence joins TRBV12-3 or TRBV12-4 and TRBJ1-2, with 10 bases fitting TRBD1. This CDR3 is 15 amino acids long. Trimming at V came to 6 bases and at J to 4 bases, leaving 8 bases not matched to a gene. CDR3 coding DNA: TGTGCCAGCAGCCCCGACAGGGGGCGGCCCTATGGCTACACCTTC. Translated, it gives CASSPDRGRPYGYTF.

V usage is TRBV7-2 and J usage is TRBJ2-7; D call uncertain. The CDR3 totals 13 residues. V shed 0 bases and J shed 6 bases, with 9 bases lying between them. The germline CDR1 and CDR2 sequences are SGHTA and FQGNSA. The CDR3 DNA reads TGTGCCAGCAGCTTAGCCCTGTTCTCCGAGCAGTACTTC. Translating gives CASSLALFSEQYF.

The chain has TRBV24-1 and TRBJ2-2; 9 nucleotides line up with TRBD2. Germline V gene sequence: CDR1 KGHDR, CDR2 SFDVKD. CDR3 length equals 16 residues. J gave up 4 bases and V 4 bases, and 6 bases lay outside the gene matches. The CDR3 loop is CATSDPAGGPTGELFF. The CDR3 coding sequence is TGTGCCACCAGTGACCCAGCGGGAGGCCCCACCGGGGAGCTGTTTTTT.

The rearrangement links TRBV12-3 or TRBV12-4 to TRBJ2-7, with a weak D call TRBD1 (6 bases). The CDR3 sequence is 15 residues long. Deletions cut 5 bases from V and 3 bases from J, with 17 bases between. The chain's CDR3 is CASSPGLGASYEQYF. For the CDR3, the DNA is TGTGCCAGCAGTCCGGGCCTGGGGGCGAGCTACGAGCAGTACTTC.

The gene calls are TRBV12-3 or TRBV12-4 and TRBJ1-1, with TRBD1 matching over 8 bases. The CDR3 extends over 12 amino acids. The V and J ends lost 6 bases and 5 bases, in that order; junction bases with no gene match: 2. CDR3 in DNA: TGTGCCAGCAGGCGGACAGGGACTGAAGCTTTCTTT. Its translation: CASRRTGTEAFF.

The V and J genes are TRBV19 and TRBJ1-1; 10 bases agree with TRBD1. This CDR3 is 16 amino acids long. J gave up 5 bases and V 11 bases, and 17 bases lay outside the gene matches. Germline CDR1 and CDR2: LNHDA and SQIVND (reference sequence). CDR3 coding DNA: TGTGCCGCTCGAACTCGGGGACAGGGGATGGGGACTGAAGCTTTCTTT. Protein product: CAARTRGQGMGTEAFF.

This chain joins TRBV16 and TRBJ2-2; D is uncertain. The ends were cut back, 0 bases at V and 2 bases at J, with 10 bases in the middle. Germline V gene lookup returns CDR1 KGHSY and CDR2 FQNENV. The CDR3 runs to 16 residues. CDR3 coding DNA: TGTGCCAGCAGCCAATCTGACTGGGAAAACACCGGGGAGCTGTTTTTT. This translates into CASSQSDWENTGELFF. The entire variable domain, with the rest obtained from reference TRBV16 and TRBJ2-2, is as follows: GEEVAQTPKHLVRGEGQKAKLYCAPIKGHSYVFWYQQVLKNEFKFLISFQNENVFDETGMPKERFSAKCLPNSPCSLEIQATKLEDSAVYFCASSQSDWENTGELFFGEGSRLTVL.

In its sample, this clonotype was seen a few times. This chain connects TRBV14 to TRBJ2-2, with D perhaps TRBD1 (6 bases). With 5 bases removed from V and 7 bases from J, the gap between germline ends came to 14 bases. The CDR3 is made up of 14 amino acids. Germline CDR1 is SGHDN and CDR2 is FVKESK. The chain's CDR3 is CASSSRTARGELFF. In DNA form, the CDR3 reads TGTGCCAGCAGCTCGCGGACAGCCCGCGGGGAGCTGTTTTTT.

The chain is built from TRBV12-3 or TRBV12-4 and TRBJ2-7; D gene unclear. This CDR3 has 14 residues. Trimming removed 5 bases at V and 7 bases at J, with 18 bases between. The CDR3 nucleotides read TGTGCCAGCAGTCCCGAGAGTGTGGCGGTTGAGCAGTACTTC. This codes for CASSPESVAVEQYF.

This chain uses TRBV12-3 or TRBV12-4 with TRBJ2-3; 8 bases align to TRBD2. V shed 10 bases, J shed 4 bases, and the junction held 4 bases outside the gene matches. The length of the CDR3 is 12 residues. CDR3 sequence: CATGGGADTQYF. CDR3 nucleotide sequence: TGTGCCACCGGGGGGGGAGCAGATACGCAGTATTTT.

This clonotype was counted a few times. The V and J genes are TRBV3-1 and TRBJ2-1; 13 bases fit TRBD2. After removal of 3 bases from V and 10 bases from J, the junction contained 9 bases not matched to a gene. The germline CDR1 and CDR2 sequences are LGHDT and YNNKEL (reference sequence). The CDR3 has 16 amino acids. The CDR3 region has the DNA TGTGCCAGCAGCCACCCACTAGCGGGGGGGGCGGAGGAGCAGTTCTTC. This codes for CASSHPLAGGAEEQFF.

This clonotype was counted only a few times. This rearrangement joins TRBV12-3 or TRBV12-4 to TRBJ1-1; no clear D gene. V lost 0 bases and J 6 bases, leaving 8 bases between the germline ends. The length of the CDR3 is 13 residues. CDR3 DNA sequence: TGTGCCAGCAGTTTAGCAGGGATCGCTGAAGCTTTCTTT. It codes for CASSLAGIAEAFF.

V is TRBV6-5 and J is TRBJ1-3, with no clear D. V was cut by 0 bases and J by 6 bases, with 15 bases left in between. Per the germline V gene, CDR1 is MNHEY and CDR2 is SVGAGI. This CDR3 has 16 amino acids. This CDR3 reads CASSYSSRILANTIYF. The CDR3 nucleotides read TGTGCCAGCAGTTACTCGTCCAGAATTTTGGCAAACACCATATATTTT.

This clonotype showed up just a few times. The chain joins TRBV5-8 to TRBJ2-1, with TRBD2 matching 13 bases. This CDR3 has 19 residues. V lost 1 base and J lost 0; bases outside the gene matches: 7. In germline, CDR1 is SGHTS, CDR2 YDEGEE. CDR3 nucleotide sequence: TGTGCCAGCAGCTTGCGTACTAGCGGGGGGGCCTTCTCCTACAATGAGCAGTTCTTC. It yields the protein CASSLRTSGGAFSYNEQFF.

V usage is TRBV20-1 and J usage is TRBJ2-3; no definite D call. The V end lost 5 bases, the J end lost 10 bases, and 13 bases lay between the germline ends. The CDR3 covers 11 residues. Germline CDR1 is DFQATT and CDR2 is SNEGSKA (reference sequence). CDR3: CSASAPHPQYF. Written as DNA, the CDR3 is TGCAGTGCTTCGGCTCCGCACCCGCAGTATTTT.

The chain couples TRBV5-1 to TRBJ2-5; D gene ambiguous. The V end lost 1 base, the J end lost 1 base, and 8 bases lay between the germline ends. Germline CDR1 SGHRS, CDR2 YFSETQ. This CDR3 is built from 14 residues. The CDR3 sequence is CASSLSTIQETQYF. The CDR3 region has the DNA TGCGCCAGCAGCTTGTCTACAATCCAAGAGACCCAGTACTTC.

This clonotype showed up just a few times. The CDR3 region has the DNA TGTGCCACCAGATCCTATAGGGCTTTGGATACGCAGTATTTT. Its protein is CATRSYRALDTQYF. The chain combines TRBV7-8 with TRBJ2-3, with no clear D. The germline gives CDR1 SGHVS, CDR2 FQNEAQ. V dropped 10 bases and J dropped 6 bases, with 20 bases sitting between them. CDR3 size: 14 residues. The whole variable domain, remainder taken from reference TRBV7-8 and TRBJ2-3, is GAGVSQSPRYKVAKRGQDVALRCDPISGHVSLFWYQQALGQGPEFLTYFQNEAQLDKSGLPSDRFFAERPEGSVSTLKIQRTQQEDSAVYLCATRSYRALDTQYFGPGTRLTVL.